The next 19 T cell receptor beta chains were all read from a single sample in a study of early T cells in non-severe SARS-CoV-2 infection. Each CDR3 protein is one row after TCRdb ran MiXCR on the 5' RACE reads. The sample has about 56,000 distinct CDR3 sequences, about 14% seen once. The material sequenced was whole blood, taken at baseline. Source of these receptors: an adult who was a healthcare worker with PCR-confirmed SARS-CoV-2 infection or an uninfected control (not recorded which).

This clonotype was seen a handful of times. The V and J genes are TRBV5-5 and TRBJ1-1; TRBD1 might be the D (5 bases). Trimming cost V 2 bases and J 1 base, with 12 bases left between them. The germline CDR1 and CDR2 sequences are SGHKS and YYEKEE (reference sequence). This CDR3 comprises 15 residues. The CDR3 nucleotides read TGTGCCAGCAGCTTCCCGACAGCGCAGAACACTGAAGCTTTCTTT. It translates to CASSFPTAQNTEAFF.

The V call is TRBV28, the J call TRBJ2-4; D may be TRBD1 (6 bases). V lost 3 bases and J 1 base, leaving 7 bases between the germline ends. From germline, CDR1 is MDHEN and CDR2 SYDVKM. CDR3 length: 14 residues. Written as DNA, the CDR3 is TGTGCCAGCAGTTTCCAGGGGGCCAAAAACATTCAGTACTTC. Residues: CASSFQGAKNIQYF.

This sequence joins TRBV27 and TRBJ2-7, with TRBD2 matching over 9 bases. Looked up from germline, CDR1 is MNHEY and CDR2 is SMNVEV (reference sequence). The V segment lost 7 bases and the J segment 5 bases; nucleotides outside the gene matches: 12. The CDR3 has 15 amino acids. The CDR3 spells CASTPLGGRANEQYF. The CDR3 DNA reads TGTGCCAGCACCCCACTTGGCGGGAGGGCGAACGAGCAGTACTTC.

The chain combines TRBV10-2 with TRBJ2-1; weak D call: TRBD1 (6 bases). V lost 5 bases and J 9 bases, leaving 14 bases between the germline ends. Per germline, CDR1 WSHSY and CDR2 SAAADI. The CDR3 contains 13 residues. In nucleotides, the CDR3 is TGCGCCAGCAGTCACGATGGGGGCATTGAGCAGTTCTTC. As protein: CASSHDGGIEQFF.

The chain uses TRBV29-1 and TRBJ2-3; 9 positions match TRBD2. The germline V gene encodes CDR1 SQVTM and CDR2 ANQGSEA. After removal of 3 bases from V and 2 bases from J, the junction contained 6 bases not matched to a gene. This CDR3 comprises 15 residues. CDR3 DNA: TGCAGCGTTGATCAGGGACTAGCAACCACAGATACGCAGTATTTT. This translates into CSVDQGLATTDTQYF.

This clonotype was seen only a few times. The J gene is TRBJ1-1, the V gene TRBV5-5; 8 nucleotides align to TRBD1. The CDR3 spans 15 residues. CDR1 and CDR2 (germline): SGHKS, YYEKEE (reference sequence). V lost 4 bases and J lost 0; bases outside the gene matches: 5. This CDR3 is CASSPGQGLNTEAFF. Written as DNA, the CDR3 is TGTGCCAGCAGCCCCGGACAGGGCCTGAACACTGAAGCTTTCTTT.

This clonotype came up many times. The chain combines TRBV11-2 with TRBJ2-6; unclear D gene. The ends were cut back, 6 bases at V and 0 bases at J, with 9 bases in the middle. The CDR3 has 15 amino acids. The germline gives CDR1 SGHAT, CDR2 FQNNGV. CDR3 in DNA: TGTGCCAGCAGATCTGTGAGCTCTGGGGCCAACGTCCTGACTTTC. Amino acids: CASRSVSSGANVLTF.

This clonotype was found a few times. J is TRBJ2-7 and V is TRBV5-1; 11 bases are shared with TRBD1. The CDR3 is made up of 15 amino acids. CDR1 is SGHRS and CDR2 is YFSETQ in the germline V gene. After removal of 3 bases from V and 3 bases from J, the junction contained 5 bases not matched to a gene. The CDR3 DNA sequence: TGCGCCAGCAGCTCCACTGGGACAGGGGGCTACGAGCAGTACTTC. Its translation: CASSSTGTGGYEQYF.

This clonotype was detected a few times. The chain couples TRBV7-9 to TRBJ2-1; D not resolved. The length of the CDR3 is 17 residues. The V gene lost 5 bases and the J gene lost 0 bases, with 17 bases spanning the gap. From germline, CDR1 is SEHNR and CDR2 FQNEAQ (reference sequence). The CDR3 region has the DNA TGTGCCAGCAGCCCCCGCCCCTATCAAAGCTCCTACAATGAGCAGTTCTTC. This codes for CASSPRPYQSSYNEQFF. Combining the CDR3 with reference TRBV7-9 and TRBJ2-1 gives the whole variable domain DTGVSQNPRHKITKRGQNVTFRCDPISEHNRLYWYRQTLGQGPEFLTYFQNEAQLEKSRLLSDRFSAERPKGSFSTLEIQRTEQGDSAMYLCASSPRPYQSSYNEQFFGPGTRLTVL.

This chain connects TRBV28 to TRBJ2-3; D is perhaps TRBD1 or TRBD2 (5 bases each). The CDR3 is 15 amino acids. V was pared by 9 bases and J by 3 bases, with 19 bases between. Germline values: CDR1 MDHEN, CDR2 SYDVKM. CDR3 protein: CASQNRGEMTDTQYF. The DNA of the CDR3 is TGTGCCAGTCAAAACAGAGGGGAGATGACAGATACGCAGTATTTT.

V is TRBV11-2 and J is TRBJ2-7; D ambiguous. V lost 2 bases and J 0 bases, leaving 8 bases between the germline ends. Germline V CDR1 and CDR2: SGHAT, FQNNGV. CDR3 length equals 14 residues. The CDR3 reads CASSLREDSYEQYF. CDR3 DNA sequence: TGTGCCAGCAGCTTACGCGAGGACTCCTACGAGCAGTACTTC.

The table lists this clonotype with many counts. DNA of the CDR3: TGTGCCAGCAGCTTCCTCGGTAGCGGGAGAAGGGGCAATGAGCAGTTCTTC. It encodes CASSFLGSGRRGNEQFF. The J gene is TRBJ2-1, the V gene TRBV7-9; TRBD2 aligns across 9 bases. Unmatched junction bases numbered 12, after V lost 3 bases and J lost 6 bases. The V gene's germline CDR1 is SEHNR and CDR2 FQNEAQ (reference sequence). This CDR3 contains 17 residues.

V is TRBV2 and J is TRBJ2-7, with 13 bases that match TRBD2. Germline V gene data show CDR1 as SNHLY and CDR2 as FYNNEI. With V trimmed by 6 bases and J by 7 bases, 9 bases remained unmatched. There are 15 residues in the CDR3. The CDR3 region is CASRPTTSGGFEQYF. For the CDR3, the DNA is TGTGCCAGCAGACCGACGACTAGCGGGGGGTTTGAGCAGTACTTC.

V usage is TRBV29-1 and J usage is TRBJ2-3; possible D gene TRBD1, 6 bases. The V and J ends lost 6 bases and 1 base respectively, with 8 bases between them. Germline V gene lookup returns CDR1 SQVTM and CDR2 ANQGSEA. The CDR3 covers 12 residues. CDR3: CSVTGGTDTQYF. Here the CDR3 DNA reads TGCAGCGTGACAGGTGGCACAGATACGCAGTATTTT.

This clonotype was counted between two and nine times. V usage is TRBV5-6 and J usage is TRBJ2-7, with D unresolved. Trimming pared 2 bases from V and 5 bases from J, leaving 8 bases between. This CDR3 has 12 residues. Germline loops: CDR1 SGHDT, CDR2 YYEEEE. The CDR3 DNA reads TGTGCCAGCAGCTTAGCCCGACACGAGCAGTACTTC. Protein product: CASSLARHEQYF.

The genes are TRBV6-1 and TRBJ2-2; D ambiguous. Germline V gives CDR1 MNHNS, CDR2 SASEGT. The V gene lost 9 bases and the J gene lost 6 bases, with 11 bases spanning the gap. The CDR3 loop spans 12 amino acids. CDR3: CASGPSPGELFF. The CDR3 coding sequence is TGTGCCAGTGGACCGTCCCCCGGGGAGCTGTTTTTT.

This clonotype has at least ten counts. The rearrangement uses TRBV4-1 and TRBJ1-1; 9 bases are shared with TRBD1. The CDR3 sequence is 16 residues long. V lost 2 bases to trimming and J lost 5 bases; unmatched junction nucleotides: 9. Germline CDR1 MGHRA, CDR2 YSYEKL. The CDR3 loop reads CASSQLVGQGSTEAFF. Written as DNA, the CDR3 is TGCGCCAGCAGCCAATTAGTGGGACAGGGTTCTACTGAAGCTTTCTTT.

This chain connects TRBV2 to TRBJ2-1; 13 positions match TRBD2. J lost 6 bases, V lost 3 bases, and 8 bases had no gene match. The CDR3 totals 17 residues. Germline loops: CDR1 SNHLY, CDR2 FYNNEI. The CDR3 loop is CASSDPAGTSGTNEQFF. For the CDR3, the DNA is TGTGCCAGCAGTGACCCCGCCGGGACTAGCGGGACCAATGAGCAGTTCTTC.

This clonotype showed up just a few times. This chain uses TRBV6-1 with TRBJ1-2; 7 nucleotides agree with TRBD1. Losses at the gene ends were 10 bases for V and 10 bases for J; bases not matched to a gene: 9. The V gene's germline CDR1 is MNHNS and CDR2 SASEGT. CDR3 size: 11 residues. The DNA of the CDR3 is TGTGCCACCGGGACAGCCCTTCACTACACCTTC. As protein: CATGTALHYTF.